A selection of T cell receptor beta chains follows, all from one sample in a study of T cell changes during pregnancy in multiple sclerosis. The protocol was immunoSEQ multiplex PCR, while the TCRdb copy is restricted to in-frame clones and leaves out a portion. Of around 100,000 clones listed, roughly 92% were seen once; the top ten hold 0.8% to 1%. The input for sequencing was peripheral blood, taken after pregnancy. These receptors all stem from a female donor with multiple sclerosis, enrolled in a pregnancy study. Each CDR3 is given with its conserved first and last residue.

>TRBJ2-5|TRBV7-2
CASSFRGGTQYF
>TRBJ2-1|TRBV7-6
CASSLETGGYNEQFF
>TRBJ2-5|TRBV5-1
CASSYQDAGGETQYF
>TRBJ2-7|TRBV6-1
CASNKGATYEQYF
>TRBJ2-1|TRBV2
CASSEAPGGTNGGEQFF
>TRBJ2-5|TRBV5-1
CASSLGQGETQYF
>TRBJ1-1|TRBV4-3
CASSQDGAAEAFF
>TRBJ2-3|TRBV27
CASSLYAGASTDTQYF
>TRBJ2-1|TRBV29-1
CSVDRGSYNEQFF
>TRBJ2-2|TRBV18
CASSPQGQLVKPGELFF
>TRBJ2-5|TRBV5-5
CASSSTRGETQYF
>TRBJ2-3|TRBV7-9
CASASLGGGRTDTQYF
>TRBJ1-1|TRBV18
CASSPGAGMNTEAFF
>TRBJ2-5|TRBV27
CANLLPPGQGSQTQYF
>TRBJ1-2|TRBV28
CASRADSLWGYTF
>TRBJ2-6|TRBV6-1
CASSPRQAGANVLTF
>TRBJ2-3|TRBV27
CASSPLSGRSTDTQYF
>TRBJ2-1|TRBV7-2
CASSPGVPNEQFF